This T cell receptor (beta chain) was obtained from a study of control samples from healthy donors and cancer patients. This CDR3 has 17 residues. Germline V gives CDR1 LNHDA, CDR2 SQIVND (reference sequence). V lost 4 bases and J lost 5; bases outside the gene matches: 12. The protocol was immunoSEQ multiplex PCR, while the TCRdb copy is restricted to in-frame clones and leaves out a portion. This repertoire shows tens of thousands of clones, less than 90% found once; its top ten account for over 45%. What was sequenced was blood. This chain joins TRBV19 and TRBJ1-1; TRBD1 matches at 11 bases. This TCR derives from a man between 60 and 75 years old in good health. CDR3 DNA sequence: TGTGCCAGTAGTACCTCGTCTGGACAGGGGGCTTATACTGAAGCTTTCTTT. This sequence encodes CASSTSSGQGAYTEAFF.